One T cell receptor (beta chain) is described in this entry. This specimen comes from a study of blood T cell repertoires in COVID-19. As for the study in general: There were acute and convalescent COVID-19 samples, and they came from the United States, Italy and Spain. Sources were T cells, B-cell-depleted T cells, or PBMCs; the material itself was cDNA or gDNA.

Germline V gene sequence: CDR1 SGHNT, CDR2 YENEEA. With 5 bases removed from V and 0 bases from J, the gap between germline ends came to 8 bases. The CDR3 totals 14 residues. Under the authors' procedure: The assay estimated nucleated cells by amplifying reference gene primers. The protocol was immunoSEQ multiplex PCR, while the TCRdb copy is restricted to in-frame clones and leaves out a portion. V and J calls and clone size are copied from that table; D and trimming were computed from the DNA. The table has under 130,000 clones, about four fifths seen once. The specimen was peripheral blood. This receptor was taken from a woman of 80 years or more with acute or convalescent COVID-19. V gene TRBV11-3 combines with J gene TRBJ1-3; the D is unclear. This CDR3 reads CASSRSYSGNTIYF. The DNA for the CDR3 is TGTGCCAGCAGCCGATCCTACTCTGGAAACACCATATATTTT. Filled out from reference TRBV11-3 and TRBJ1-3, the complete variable domain reads EAGVVQSPRYKIIEKKQPVAFWCNPISGHNTLYWYLQNLGQGPELLIRYENEEAVDDSQLPKDRFSAERLKGVDSTLKIQPAELGDSAVYLCASSRSYSGNTIYFGEGSWLTVV.